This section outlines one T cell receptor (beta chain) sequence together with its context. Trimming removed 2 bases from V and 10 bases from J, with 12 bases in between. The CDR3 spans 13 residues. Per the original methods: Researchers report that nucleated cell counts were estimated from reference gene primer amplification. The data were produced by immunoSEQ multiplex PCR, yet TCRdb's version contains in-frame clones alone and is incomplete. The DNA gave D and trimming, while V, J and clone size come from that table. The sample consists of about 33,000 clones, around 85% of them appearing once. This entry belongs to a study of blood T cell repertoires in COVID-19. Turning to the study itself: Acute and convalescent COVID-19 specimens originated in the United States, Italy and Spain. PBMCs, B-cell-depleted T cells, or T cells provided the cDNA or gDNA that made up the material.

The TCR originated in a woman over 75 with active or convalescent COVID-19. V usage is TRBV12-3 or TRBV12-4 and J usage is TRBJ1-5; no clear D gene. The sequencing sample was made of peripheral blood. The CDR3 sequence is CASSLSVSPPQHF. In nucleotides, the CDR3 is TGTGCCAGCAGTTTATCAGTATCGCCCCCCCAGCATTTT.